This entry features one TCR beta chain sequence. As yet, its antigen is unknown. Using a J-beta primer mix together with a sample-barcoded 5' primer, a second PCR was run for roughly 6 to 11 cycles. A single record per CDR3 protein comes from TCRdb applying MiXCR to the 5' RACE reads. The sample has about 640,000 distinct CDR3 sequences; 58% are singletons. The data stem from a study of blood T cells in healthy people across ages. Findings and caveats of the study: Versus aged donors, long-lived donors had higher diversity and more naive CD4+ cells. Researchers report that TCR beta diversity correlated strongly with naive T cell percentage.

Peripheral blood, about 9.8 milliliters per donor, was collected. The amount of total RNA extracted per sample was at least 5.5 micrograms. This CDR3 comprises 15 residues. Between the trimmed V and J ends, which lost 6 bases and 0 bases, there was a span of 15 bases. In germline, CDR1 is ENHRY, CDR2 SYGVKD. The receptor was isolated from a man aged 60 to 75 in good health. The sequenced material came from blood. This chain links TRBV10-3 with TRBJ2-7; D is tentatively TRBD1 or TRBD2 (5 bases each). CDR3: CAIREGTGRSYEQYF. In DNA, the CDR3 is TGTGCCATCAGAGAGGGGACGGGGCGCTCCTACGAGCAGTACTTC.